This TCR beta chain is from a study of human T cells and chemical hapten exposure. TCRdb re-called the RACE reads through MiXCR, storing one row per CDR3 protein. The table records approximately 260,000 distinct CDR3 sequences, around 7% of them present only once. Time point described: pre-sensitization, week 0. As for treatment: therapeutic diphenylcyclopropenone sensitization with weekly scalp DPC. This CDR3 has 12 residues. Per germline, CDR1 SGHRS and CDR2 YFSETQ. V shed 3 bases and J 10 bases; nucleotides not matched to a gene: 6. This sequence originates from a man aged 18 to 29 with alopecia areata. Some clones in this sample may be carry-over from other donors' samples. This sample comprised whole blood, obtained in connection with sensitization to the hapten diphenylcyclopropenone (DPC). This chain links TRBV5-1 with TRBJ2-5, with 7 bases aligning to TRBD1. The CDR3 loop reads CASSSRQGDQYF. The CDR3 nucleotides read TGCGCCAGCAGCTCCAGACAGGGCGACCAGTACTTC. Combining the CDR3 with reference TRBV5-1 and TRBJ2-5 gives the whole variable domain KAGVTQTPRYLIKTRGQQVTLSCSPISGHRSVSWYQQTPGQGLQFLFEYFSETQRNKGNFPGRFSGRQFSNSRSEMNVSTLELGDSALYLCASSSRQGDQYFGPGTRLLVL.